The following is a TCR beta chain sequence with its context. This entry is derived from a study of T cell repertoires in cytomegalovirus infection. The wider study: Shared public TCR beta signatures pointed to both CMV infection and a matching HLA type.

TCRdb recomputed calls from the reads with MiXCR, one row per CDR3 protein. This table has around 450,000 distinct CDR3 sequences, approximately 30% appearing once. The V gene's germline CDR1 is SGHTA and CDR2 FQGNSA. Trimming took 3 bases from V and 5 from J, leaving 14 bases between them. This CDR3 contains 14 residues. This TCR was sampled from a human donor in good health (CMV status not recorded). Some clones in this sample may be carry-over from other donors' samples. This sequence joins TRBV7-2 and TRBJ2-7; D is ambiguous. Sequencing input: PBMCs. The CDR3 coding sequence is TGTGCCAGCAGCTTGTCGGGTAGCTTGCACGAGCAGTACTTC. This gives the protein CASSLSGSLHEQYF.